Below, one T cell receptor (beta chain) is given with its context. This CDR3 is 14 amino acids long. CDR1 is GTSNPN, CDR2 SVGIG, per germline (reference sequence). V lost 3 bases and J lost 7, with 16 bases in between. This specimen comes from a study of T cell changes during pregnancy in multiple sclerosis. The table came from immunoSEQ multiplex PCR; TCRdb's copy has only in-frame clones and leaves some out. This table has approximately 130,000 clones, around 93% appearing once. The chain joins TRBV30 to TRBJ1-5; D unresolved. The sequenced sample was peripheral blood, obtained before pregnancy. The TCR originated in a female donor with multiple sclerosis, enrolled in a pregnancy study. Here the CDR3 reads CAWSDGRNGQPQHF. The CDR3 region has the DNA TGTGCCTGGAGCGACGGGAGGAACGGGCAGCCCCAGCATTTT.